This paragraph reports one TCR beta chain. The antigen is undetermined. This specimen belongs to a study of T-cell memory formation after mild COVID-19. Study-wide points: Cross-reactive memory appears to have joined, as suggested by some responding clones showing up in pre-infection memory.

The CDR3 has 16 amino acids. Germline lookup yields CDR1 SGHRS and CDR2 YFSETQ. V dropped 5 bases and J dropped 4; count of bases not matched to a gene: 11. Via MiXCR, TCRdb re-called the 5' RACE reads, giving one row per CDR3 protein. The profile shows some 190,000 distinct CDR3 sequences, 16% of them singletons. This TCR came from an adult woman who had mild COVID-19 (a few samples of this study predate the infection). Cell type and time point are not known. The sequenced sample consisted of PBMCs or a T cell subset sorted from them (not recorded which). This sequence joins TRBV5-1 and TRBJ2-3; 9 bases match TRBD2. CDR3 sequence: CASSKVAGEVADTQYF. The CDR3 DNA follows: TGCGCCAGCAGTAAGGTAGCGGGAGAGGTGGCAGATACGCAGTATTTT.